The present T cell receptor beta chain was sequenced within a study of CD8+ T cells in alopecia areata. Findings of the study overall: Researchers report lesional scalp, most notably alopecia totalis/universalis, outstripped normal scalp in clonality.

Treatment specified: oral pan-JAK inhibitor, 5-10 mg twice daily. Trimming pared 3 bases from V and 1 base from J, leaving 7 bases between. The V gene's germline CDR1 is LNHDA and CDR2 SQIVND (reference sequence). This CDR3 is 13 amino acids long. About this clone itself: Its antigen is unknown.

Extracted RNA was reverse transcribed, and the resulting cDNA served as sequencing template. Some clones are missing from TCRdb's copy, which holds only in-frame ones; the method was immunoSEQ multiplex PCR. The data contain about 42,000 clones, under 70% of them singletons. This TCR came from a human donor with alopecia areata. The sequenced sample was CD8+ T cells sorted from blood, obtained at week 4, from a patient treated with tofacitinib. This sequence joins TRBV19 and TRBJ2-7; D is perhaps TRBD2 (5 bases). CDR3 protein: CASSITGSYEQYF. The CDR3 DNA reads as TGTGCCAGTAGTATTACGGGATCCTACGAGCAGTACTTC.